Below are 25 T cell receptor beta chains sequenced from a single sample in a study of blood T cells in healthy people across ages. The second PCR ran about 6 to 12 cycles with a sample-barcoded 5' primer and J-beta primers. One entry per CDR3 protein results from TCRdb running MiXCR on the 5' RACE reads. The sample contains about a million distinct CDR3 sequences, 35% to 40% of which appear only once. The sample consisted of blood. These receptors all stem from a man aged 18 to 29 in good health.

The genes are TRBV28 and TRBJ2-2; D remains unclear. V shed 8 bases and J shed 7 bases, with 8 bases lying between them. Germline-derived CDR1 and CDR2 are MDHEN and SYDVKM. The CDR3 extends over 11 amino acids. The CDR3 sequence is CASDGGGELFF. The DNA of the CDR3 is TGTGCCAGCGACGGTGGCGGGGAGCTGTTTTTT.

The chain is built from TRBV6-5 and TRBJ1-1; D is uncertain. This CDR3 has 11 residues. Germline assignment: CDR1 MNHEY and CDR2 SVGAGI. Between the trimmed V and J ends, which lost 6 bases and 1 base, there was a span of 3 bases. In DNA, the CDR3 is TGTGCCAGCAGGGCGAACACTGAAGCTTTCTTT. It yields the protein CASRANTEAFF.

The chain couples TRBV5-1 to TRBJ2-3, with a possible D match to TRBD1 (5 bases). Germline V gene sequence: CDR1 SGHRS, CDR2 YFSETQ. The CDR3 consists of 15 residues. With 7 bases removed from V and 4 bases from J, the gap between germline ends came to 19 bases. This CDR3 reads CASAHAGLSADTQYF. The CDR3 DNA is TGCGCCAGCGCGCACGCAGGGCTTTCGGCAGATACGCAGTATTTT.

This clonotype turned up a few times. The junction differs from germline at one of its ends, possibly a read error. This chain links TRBV4-3 with TRBJ1-4; the D is unclear. CDR1 is LGHNA and CDR2 is YSLEER in the germline V gene. The CDR3 is 16 residues long. The chain's CDR3 is CASSQDPGSYNENLFF. The CDR3 DNA is TGCGCCAGCAGCCAAGATCCTGGCAGCTATAATGAAAATCTGTTTTTT.

V and J are TRBV6-1 and TRBJ1-4; 9 bases are a match to TRBD1. V was clipped by 4 bases and J by 7 bases; unmatched bases: 13. The CDR3 has 17 amino acids. Germline-derived CDR1 and CDR2 are MNHNS and SASEGT. The CDR3 bases are TGTGCCAGCAGTGGACGCACAACAGGGGGCTATGGTGAAAAACTGTTTTTT. Translation gives CASSGRTTGGYGEKLFF.

For this clonotype: Possible read error: a much larger clone is one base away. J is TRBJ2-3 and V is TRBV7-9, with 7 nucleotides matching TRBD2. Germline CDR1 reads SEHNR; CDR2 reads FQNEAQ (reference sequence). Unmatched junction bases numbered 5, after V lost 5 bases and J lost 6 bases. This CDR3 spans 13 amino acids. CDR3 amino acids: CASSVSAGDTQYF. The CDR3 DNA is TGTGCCAGCAGCGTATCAGCGGGGGATACGCAGTATTTT.

This clonotype was detected a few times. The rearrangement uses TRBV20-1 and TRBJ1-2; D may be TRBD1 (5 bases). V lost 8 bases and J lost 0, with 10 bases in between. From germline, CDR1 is DFQATT and CDR2 SNEGSKA (reference sequence). The CDR3 runs 12 residues. The CDR3 region has the DNA TGCAGTACTGGGGCATCTAACTATGGCTACACCTTC. Residues: CSTGASNYGYTF.

This chain links TRBV5-5 with TRBJ2-4, with a possible D match to TRBD2 (6 bases). The germline CDR1 and CDR2 sequences are SGHKS and YYEKEE (reference sequence). The CDR3 totals 15 residues. V dropped 7 bases and J dropped 1 base, with 15 bases sitting between them. Written as DNA, the CDR3 is TGTGCCAGCCACTCGTCGGGGGTCGCCAAAAACATTCAGTACTTC. It is translated as CASHSSGVAKNIQYF.

The gene calls are TRBV20-1 and TRBJ1-2, with 10 bases that match TRBD1. Germline CDR1 reads DFQATT; CDR2 reads SNEGSKA (reference sequence). Trimming took 8 bases from V and 0 from J; bases not matched to a gene: 6. The CDR3 loop spans 14 amino acids. In DNA, the CDR3 is TGCAGTATCCGTGGGACAGGGGCTAACTATGGCTACACCTTC. This translates into CSIRGTGANYGYTF.

This clonotype was counted between two and nine times. The chain employs TRBV3-1 and TRBJ1-2, with D perhaps TRBD1 (5 bases). There are 14 residues in the CDR3. V was cut by 0 bases and J by 9 bases, with 14 bases left in between. Germline-derived CDR1 and CDR2 are LGHDT and YNNKEL (reference sequence). The CDR3, as DNA: TGTGCCAGCAGCCAAGAACTAGGGGCCGCTAGCTACACCTTC. Its translation is CASSQELGAASYTF. Drawing the rest from reference TRBV3-1 and TRBJ1-2, the complete variable domain is DTAVSQTPKYLVTQMGNDKSIKCEQNLGHDTMYWYKQDSKKFLKIMFSYNNKELIINETVPNRFSPKSPDKAHLNLHINSLELGDSAVYFCASSQELGAASYTFGSGTRLTVV.

The chain has TRBV24-1 and TRBJ2-1; 9 bases are a match to TRBD2. Per the germline V gene, CDR1 is KGHDR and CDR2 is SFDVKD. V lost 5 bases, J lost 9 bases, and 7 bases stayed unmatched. The CDR3 is 14 residues long. The chain's CDR3 is CATSGGGEESEQFF. The DNA for the CDR3 is TGTGCCACCAGTGGCGGGGGGGAAGAAAGTGAGCAGTTCTTC.

A few counts support this clonotype. The chain recombines TRBV18 with TRBJ2-3; D is uncertain. This CDR3 contains 16 residues. Trimming removed 1 base from V and 5 bases from J, with 16 bases in between. CDR1 is KGHSH, CDR2 LQKENI, per germline. CDR3 amino acids: CASSPQGHTRGDTQYF. Written as DNA, the CDR3 is TGTGCCAGCTCACCACAGGGTCATACGCGTGGAGATACGCAGTATTTT.

V gene TRBV20-1 combines with J gene TRBJ1-5, with no clear D. The V gene's germline CDR1 is DFQATT and CDR2 SNEGSKA (reference sequence). V was shortened by 3 bases and J by 0 bases, with 12 bases between the two germline ends. This CDR3 is 15 amino acids long. The CDR3 sequence: CSASPYSYSNQPQHF. CDR3 nucleotide sequence: TGCAGTGCTAGCCCCTACTCTTATAGCAATCAGCCCCAGCATTTT.

Worth noting for this clonotype: A much larger clone lies one base from this, so it may be a read error. The V call is TRBV27, the J call TRBJ2-7, with TRBD1 matching 10 bases. The V gene's germline CDR1 is MNHEY and CDR2 SMNVEV (reference sequence). This CDR3 has 16 residues. V shed 3 bases, J shed 1 base, and the junction held 6 bases outside the gene matches. The chain's CDR3 is CASSFHLGQGSYEQYF. The CDR3 DNA sequence: TGTGCCAGCAGTTTTCACCTGGGACAGGGGTCCTACGAGCAGTACTTC.

Worth noting for this clonotype: A read error may produce the germline difference seen at one junction end. This chain uses TRBV10-3 with TRBJ1-6, with a possible D match to TRBD1 (6 bases). The CDR3 has 17 residues. Germline CDR1 and CDR2: ENHRY and SYGVKD. The CDR3 DNA is TGTGCCATCAGTGAAACTCGTCGGGACATAAGTGGGTCACCCCCCCACTTT. It codes for CAISETRRDISGSPPHF.

The genes are TRBV7-8 and TRBJ2-7, with 10 bases aligning to TRBD1. The CDR3 runs to 14 residues. The V gene's germline CDR1 is SGHVS and CDR2 FQNEAQ. With 2 bases clipped from V and 6 bases from J, the junction kept 4 bases outside the gene matches. DNA for the CDR3: TGTGCCAGCAGCTTACTGACAGGGGGCGCCGAGCAGTACTTC. Its protein product is CASSLLTGGAEQYF.

At least ten counts were recorded for this clonotype. V is TRBV20-1 and J is TRBJ2-1; tentative D call: TRBD2 (7 bases). Trimming pared 4 bases from V and 1 base from J, leaving 11 bases between. The CDR3 has 14 residues. From germline, CDR1 is DFQATT and CDR2 SNEGSKA (reference sequence). CDR3 DNA: TGCAGTGCTAAGGGGGGGCCTTCCTACAATGAGCAGTTCTTC. Amino acid sequence: CSAKGGPSYNEQFF.

The chain employs TRBV13 and TRBJ2-7; D gene uncertain. This CDR3 is built from 15 residues. Germline V gene data show CDR1 as PRHDT and CDR2 as FYEKMQ (reference sequence). Trimming pared 1 base from V and 7 bases from J, leaving 17 bases between. The CDR3 reads CASSLAQATYNEQYF. The CDR3 nucleotides read TGTGCCAGCAGCTTAGCCCAGGCTACCTACAATGAGCAGTACTTC.

The chain uses TRBV27 and TRBJ1-2, with D maybe TRBD1 (5 bases). This CDR3 has 16 amino acids. The germline V and J ends were trimmed by 2 bases and 1 base, with 14 bases remaining between them. The germline V gene has CDR1 MNHEY and CDR2 SMNVEV (reference sequence). As DNA, the CDR3 is TGTGCCAGCAGTTTAGTAGGGACCGCTCTTAACTATGGCTACACCTTC. Translating it yields CASSLVGTALNYGYTF.

As regards this clonotype: This clone may be a read error of a much larger clone one base away. The chain recombines TRBV29-1 with TRBJ2-3; weak D call: TRBD1 (5 bases). CDR3 length: 17 amino acids. CDR1 is SQVTM, CDR2 ANQGSEA, per germline. The CDR3 DNA reads as TGCAGCGTTGAAGAGTCCGCTGGGGCTCTTAGCATAGATACGCAGTATTTT. Encoded protein: CSVEESAGALSIDTQYF.

This clonotype was counted between two and nine times. CDR3 nucleotide sequence: TGTGCCAGCAGTGACCCGAACTATCAAGAGACCCAGTACTTC. Amino acid sequence: CASSDPNYQETQYF. The chain links TRBV25-1 to TRBJ2-5; the D is unclear. Germline V lookup: CDR1 MGHDK, CDR2 SYGVNS. This CDR3 has 14 amino acids. Trimming shortened V by 3 bases and J by 2 bases, and 10 bases separated the two germline ends.

As concerns this clonotype: At one end the junction does not follow the germline gene, possibly because of a read error. The chain uses TRBV20-1 and TRBJ1-1; D perhaps matches TRBD1 (6 bases). The CDR3 has 14 amino acids. From germline, CDR1 is DFQATT and CDR2 SNEGSKA (reference sequence). The CDR3, as DNA: TGCAGGACCGGGACACCCTATGAGAACACTGCAGCTTTCTTT. This gives the protein CRTGTPYENTAAFF.

The chain recombines TRBV12-3 or TRBV12-4 with TRBJ2-7; 8 bases agree with TRBD2. The trim removed 5 bases at V and 3 bases at J, leaving 6 bases unmatched. The CDR3 is made up of 14 amino acids. The CDR3 DNA sequence: TGTGCCAGCAGTGTTAGCGGGGATTTCTACGAGCAGTACTTC. Protein product: CASSVSGDFYEQYF.

This sequence joins TRBV20-1 and TRBJ2-3, with 7 bases that match TRBD1. Germline CDR1 is DFQATT and CDR2 is SNEGSKA (reference sequence). With V trimmed by 4 bases and J by 2 bases, 6 bases remained unmatched. This CDR3 is 14 amino acids long. CDR3 DNA sequence: TGCAGTGCTATCAAAGGGGGCAACACAGATACGCAGTATTTT. Residues: CSAIKGGNTDTQYF.

V is TRBV6-5 and J is TRBJ2-1; 9 positions match TRBD1. From germline, CDR1 is MNHEY and CDR2 SVGAGI. The CDR3 runs 16 residues. V dropped 5 bases and J dropped 6; count of bases not matched to a gene: 11. CDR3 sequence (DNA): TGTGCCAGCAGTACCCCCGGGACAGGGTACTTCAATGAGCAGTTCTTC. This translates into CASSTPGTGYFNEQFF.